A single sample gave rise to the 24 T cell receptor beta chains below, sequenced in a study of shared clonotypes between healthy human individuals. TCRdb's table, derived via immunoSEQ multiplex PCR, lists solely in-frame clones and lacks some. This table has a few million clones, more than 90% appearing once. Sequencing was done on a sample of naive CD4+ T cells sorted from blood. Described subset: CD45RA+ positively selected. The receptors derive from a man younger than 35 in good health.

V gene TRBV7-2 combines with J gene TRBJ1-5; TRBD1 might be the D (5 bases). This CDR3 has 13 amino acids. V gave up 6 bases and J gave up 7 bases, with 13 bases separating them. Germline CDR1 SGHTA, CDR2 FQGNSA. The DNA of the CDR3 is TGTGCCAGCAGGGTAGGGGTTGGCCAGCCCCAGCATTTT. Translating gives CASRVGVGQPQHF.

The CDR3 nucleotides are TGTGCCAGCAGCCCGGGACAGGTGAGCTCCTACGAGCAGTACTTC. It encodes CASSPGQVSSYEQYF. The rearrangement joins TRBV6-1 to TRBJ2-7, with 8 bases matching TRBD1. This CDR3 spans 15 amino acids. J gave up 0 bases and V 6 bases, and 7 bases lay outside the gene matches. CDR1 and CDR2 (germline): MNHNS, SASEGT.

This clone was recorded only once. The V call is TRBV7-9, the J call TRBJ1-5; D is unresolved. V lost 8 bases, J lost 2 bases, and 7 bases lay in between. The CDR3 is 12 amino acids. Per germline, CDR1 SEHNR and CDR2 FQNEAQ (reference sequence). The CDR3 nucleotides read TGTGCCAGCTCCATAGGCAATCAGCCCCAGCATTTT. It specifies CASSIGNQPQHF.

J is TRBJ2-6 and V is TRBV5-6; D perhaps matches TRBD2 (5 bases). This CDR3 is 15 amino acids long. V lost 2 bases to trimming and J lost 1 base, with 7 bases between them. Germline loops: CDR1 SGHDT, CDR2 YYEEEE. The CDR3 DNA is TGTGCCAGCAGCTTTTGGACTTCTGGGGCCAACGTCCTGACTTTC. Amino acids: CASSFWTSGANVLTF.

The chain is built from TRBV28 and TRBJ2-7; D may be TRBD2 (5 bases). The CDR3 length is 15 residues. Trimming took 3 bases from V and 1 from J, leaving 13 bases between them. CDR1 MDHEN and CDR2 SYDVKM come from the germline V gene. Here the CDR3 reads CASSLGSIGSYEQYF. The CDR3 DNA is TGTGCCAGCAGTTTGGGGAGTATCGGGTCCTACGAGCAGTACTTC.

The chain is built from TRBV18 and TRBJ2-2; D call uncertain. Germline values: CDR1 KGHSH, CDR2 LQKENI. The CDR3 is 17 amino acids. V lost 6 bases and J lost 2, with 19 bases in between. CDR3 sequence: CASSRTPPPSNTGELFF. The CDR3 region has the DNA TGTGCCAGCTCTCGGACCCCCCCACCCTCAAACACCGGGGAGCTGTTTTTT.

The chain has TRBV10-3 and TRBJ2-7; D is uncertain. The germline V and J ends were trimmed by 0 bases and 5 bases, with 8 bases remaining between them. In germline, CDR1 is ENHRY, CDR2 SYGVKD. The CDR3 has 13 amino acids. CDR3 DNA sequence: TGTGCCATCAGTGAGTCTACTTCCGACGAGCAGTACTTC. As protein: CAISESTSDEQYF.

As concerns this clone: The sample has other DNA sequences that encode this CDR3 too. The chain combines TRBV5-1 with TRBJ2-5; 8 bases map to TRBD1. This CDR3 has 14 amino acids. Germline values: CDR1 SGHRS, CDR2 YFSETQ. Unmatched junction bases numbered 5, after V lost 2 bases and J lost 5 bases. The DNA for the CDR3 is TGCGCCAGCAGCTTAGGCAGGGGGCAGGAGACCCAGTACTTC. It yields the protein CASSLGRGQETQYF.

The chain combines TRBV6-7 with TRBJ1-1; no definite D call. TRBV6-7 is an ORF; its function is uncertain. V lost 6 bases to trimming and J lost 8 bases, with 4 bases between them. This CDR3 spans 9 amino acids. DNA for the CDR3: TGTGCCAGCAGGGAGGAAGCTTTCTTT. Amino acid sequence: CASREEAFF.

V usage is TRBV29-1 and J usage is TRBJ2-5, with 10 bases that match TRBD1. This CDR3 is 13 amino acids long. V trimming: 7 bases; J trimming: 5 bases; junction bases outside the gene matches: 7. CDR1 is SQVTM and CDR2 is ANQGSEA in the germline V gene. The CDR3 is CSGRDRGVETQYF. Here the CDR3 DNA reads TGCAGCGGGCGGGACAGGGGCGTGGAGACCCAGTACTTC.

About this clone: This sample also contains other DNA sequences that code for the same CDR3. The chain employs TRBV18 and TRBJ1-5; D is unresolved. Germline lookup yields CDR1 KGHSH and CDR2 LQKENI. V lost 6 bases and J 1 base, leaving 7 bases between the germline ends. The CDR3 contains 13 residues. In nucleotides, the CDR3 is TGTGCCAGCTCCCCAGGCAGCAATCAGCCCCAGCATTTT. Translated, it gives CASSPGSNQPQHF.

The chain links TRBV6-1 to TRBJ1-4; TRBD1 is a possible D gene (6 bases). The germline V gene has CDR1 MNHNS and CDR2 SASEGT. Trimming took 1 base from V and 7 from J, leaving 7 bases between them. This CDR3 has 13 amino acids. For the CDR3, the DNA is TGTGCCAGCAGTGAAGTGGGGGCTGAAAAACTGTTTTTT. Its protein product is CASSEVGAEKLFF.

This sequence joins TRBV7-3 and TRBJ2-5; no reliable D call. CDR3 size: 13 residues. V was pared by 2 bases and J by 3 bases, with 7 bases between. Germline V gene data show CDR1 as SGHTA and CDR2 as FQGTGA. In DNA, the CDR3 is TGTGCCAGCAGCTTAGCCACAGAAGAGACCCAGTACTTC. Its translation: CASSLATEETQYF.

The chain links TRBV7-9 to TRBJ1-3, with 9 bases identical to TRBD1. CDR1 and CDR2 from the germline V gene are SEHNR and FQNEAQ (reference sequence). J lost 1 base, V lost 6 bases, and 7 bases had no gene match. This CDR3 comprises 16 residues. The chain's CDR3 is CASSPGQGWSGNTIYF. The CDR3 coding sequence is TGTGCCAGCAGTCCAGGACAGGGGTGGTCTGGAAACACCATATATTTT.

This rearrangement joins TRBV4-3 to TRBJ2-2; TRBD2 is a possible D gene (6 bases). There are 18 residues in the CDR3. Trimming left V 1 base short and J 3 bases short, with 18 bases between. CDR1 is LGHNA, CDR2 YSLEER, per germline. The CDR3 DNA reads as TGCGCCAGCAGCCAAGGGGTGTTCGGGAGTAAGGACACCGGGGAGCTGTTTTTT. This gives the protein CASSQGVFGSKDTGELFF.

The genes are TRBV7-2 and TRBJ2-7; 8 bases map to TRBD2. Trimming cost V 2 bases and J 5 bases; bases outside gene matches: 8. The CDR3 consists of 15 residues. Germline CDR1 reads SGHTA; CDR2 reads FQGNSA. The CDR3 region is CASSLLAGGLHEQYF. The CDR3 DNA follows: TGTGCCAGCAGCTTACTCGCGGGAGGCCTCCACGAGCAGTACTTC.

In nucleotides, the CDR3 is TGTGCCATCAGCCGGGACAGTGGATCGGAAGCTTTCTTT. This gives the protein CAISRDSGSEAFF. The rearrangement links TRBV10-3 to TRBJ1-1, with 7 bases lining up with TRBD1. CDR1 is ENHRY and CDR2 is SYGVKD in the germline V gene. The CDR3 covers 13 residues. V was pared by 6 bases and J by 8 bases, with 9 bases of the junction left unmatched.

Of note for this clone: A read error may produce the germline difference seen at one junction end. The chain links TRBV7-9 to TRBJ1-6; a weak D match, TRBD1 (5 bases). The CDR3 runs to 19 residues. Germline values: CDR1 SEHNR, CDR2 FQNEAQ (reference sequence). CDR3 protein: CASTLIPTGLDSYNSPLHF. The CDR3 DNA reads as TGTGCCAGCACCTTAATCCCCACGGGGCTGGATTCCTATAATTCACCCCTCCACTTT.

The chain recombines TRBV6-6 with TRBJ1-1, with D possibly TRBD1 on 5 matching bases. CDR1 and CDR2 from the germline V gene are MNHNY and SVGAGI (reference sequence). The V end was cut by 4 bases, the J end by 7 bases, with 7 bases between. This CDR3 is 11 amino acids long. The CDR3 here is CASSSTVEAFF. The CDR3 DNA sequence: TGTGCCAGCAGTTCGACAGTTGAAGCTTTCTTT.

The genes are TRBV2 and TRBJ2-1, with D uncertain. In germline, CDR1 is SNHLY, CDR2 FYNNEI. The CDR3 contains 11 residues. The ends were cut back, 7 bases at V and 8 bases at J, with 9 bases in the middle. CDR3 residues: CASNVGDEQFF. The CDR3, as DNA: TGTGCCAGCAATGTCGGCGATGAGCAGTTCTTC.

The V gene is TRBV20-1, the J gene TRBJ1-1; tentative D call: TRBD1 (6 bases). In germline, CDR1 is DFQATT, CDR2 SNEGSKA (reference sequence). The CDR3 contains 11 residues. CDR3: CRAQGGAEAFF. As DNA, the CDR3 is TGCAGGGCACAGGGAGGAGCTGAAGCTTTCTTT.

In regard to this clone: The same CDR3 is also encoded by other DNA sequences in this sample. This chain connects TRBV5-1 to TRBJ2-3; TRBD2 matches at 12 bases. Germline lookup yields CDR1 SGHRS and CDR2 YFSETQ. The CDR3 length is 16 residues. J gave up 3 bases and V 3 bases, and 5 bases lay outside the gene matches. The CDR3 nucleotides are TGCGCCAGCAGCTCCCTAGCGGGGGGGCGGACAGATACGCAGTATTTT. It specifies CASSSLAGGRTDTQYF.

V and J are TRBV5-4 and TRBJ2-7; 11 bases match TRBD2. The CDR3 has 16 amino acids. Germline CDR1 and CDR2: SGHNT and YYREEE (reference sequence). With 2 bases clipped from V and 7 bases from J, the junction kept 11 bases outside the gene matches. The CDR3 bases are TGTGCCAGCAGCTTCGGGACTAGCGGTGCCTACGAGGAGCAGTACTTC. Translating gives CASSFGTSGAYEEQYF.

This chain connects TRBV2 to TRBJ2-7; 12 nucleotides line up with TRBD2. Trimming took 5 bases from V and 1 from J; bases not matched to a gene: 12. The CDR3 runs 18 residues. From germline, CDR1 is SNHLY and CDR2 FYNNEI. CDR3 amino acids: CASSFPRTSGVTSYEQYF. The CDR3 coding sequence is TGTGCCAGCAGTTTTCCCCGGACTAGCGGGGTGACTTCCTACGAGCAGTACTTC.